The 30 T cell receptor beta chains in this list originate from one sample, sequenced in a study of siplizumab effects on memory and regulatory T cells. Sequencing was performed with immunoSEQ multiplex PCR; in TCRdb, only in-frame clones are kept and a portion is missing. The profile shows some 100,000 clones, around 92% of them singletons. Specimen: Tregs sorted from blood. Every receptor here comes from a human donor in good health.

This chain connects TRBV7-3 to TRBJ2-1, with a possible D match to TRBD2 (5 bases). CDR3 length: 14 amino acids. From germline, CDR1 is SGHTA and CDR2 FQGTGA. V dropped 5 bases and J dropped 10 bases, with 18 bases sitting between them. CDR3 in DNA: TGTGCCAGCAGCCCCATTCCAGACTATCGAGAGCAGTTCTTC. Translation gives CASSPIPDYREQFF.

The chain employs TRBV5-1 and TRBJ2-7, with 10 bases matching TRBD2. Looked up from germline, CDR1 is SGHRS and CDR2 is YFSETQ. V lost 0 bases to trimming and J lost 3 bases; unmatched junction nucleotides: 12. This CDR3 is built from 18 residues. CDR3: CASSLGIRSGRAFYEQYF. CDR3 bases: TGCGCCAGCAGCTTGGGCATACGAAGCGGGAGGGCCTTCTACGAGCAGTACTTC.

The chain is built from TRBV28 and TRBJ1-1; D might be TRBD1 (6 bases). Germline assignment: CDR1 MDHEN and CDR2 SYDVKM. V was cut by 5 bases and J by 10 bases, with 14 bases left in between. The CDR3 is made up of 12 amino acids. The CDR3 DNA is TGTGCCAGCAGTCAACGGGACATCGCAGCTTTCTTT. This gives the protein CASSQRDIAAFF.

This rearrangement joins TRBV5-4 to TRBJ2-5, with a weak D call TRBD1 (6 bases). V was shortened by 4 bases and J by 5 bases, with 9 bases between the two germline ends. From germline, CDR1 is SGHNT and CDR2 YYREEE (reference sequence). The CDR3 consists of 12 residues. CDR3 DNA: TGTGCCAGCAGCCCACAGGGTGAGACCCAGTACTTC. Translating gives CASSPQGETQYF.

This chain uses TRBV27 with TRBJ2-1; TRBD2 matches 7 bases. The CDR3 contains 18 residues. The V and J ends lost 0 bases and 6 bases, in that order; junction bases with no gene match: 14. Germline values: CDR1 MNHEY, CDR2 SMNVEV (reference sequence). The CDR3 sequence is CASSLSRVVGLLSNEQFF. The CDR3 nucleotides read TGTGCCAGCAGTTTATCGAGGGTTGTGGGACTACTCTCCAATGAGCAGTTCTTC.

In its sample, this clone was seen once. The chain joins TRBV6-5 to TRBJ1-1, with 9 positions matching TRBD1. Germline V CDR1 and CDR2: MNHEY, SVGAGI. The J segment lost 4 bases and the V segment lost 6 bases, leaving 6 bases of the junction unmatched. The CDR3 totals 14 residues. The CDR3 sequence is CASRRTGVVTEAFF. Here the CDR3 DNA reads TGTGCCAGCAGAAGGACAGGGGTTGTCACTGAAGCTTTCTTT.

The rearrangement joins TRBV5-1 to TRBJ2-2; 12 bases are a match to TRBD2. Germline V gives CDR1 SGHRS, CDR2 YFSETQ. The junction had 3 bases not matched to a gene; V was cut back by 5 bases and J by 1 base. This CDR3 spans 16 amino acids. DNA for the CDR3: TGCGCCAGCAGGTGGACTAGCGGGGAGAACACCGGGGAGCTGTTTTTT. Translated: CASRWTSGENTGELFF.

The chain uses TRBV6-6 and TRBJ2-2, with D perhaps TRBD1 (5 bases). Germline CDR1 reads MNHNY; CDR2 reads SVGAGI (reference sequence). This CDR3 comprises 15 residues. Trimming shortened V by 6 bases and J by 0 bases, and 11 bases separated the two germline ends. Written as DNA, the CDR3 is TGTGCCAGCAGGCGACAGTACGCGAACACCGGGGAGCTGTTTTTT. As protein: CASRRQYANTGELFF.

The chain employs TRBV5-1 and TRBJ2-7; the D is unclear. The V end was cut by 5 bases, the J end by 5 bases, with 11 bases between. CDR3 size: 12 residues. The germline V gene encodes CDR1 SGHRS and CDR2 YFSETQ. The CDR3 DNA sequence: TGCGCCAGCAGTCTAGGAGCGAACGAGCAGTACTTC. It encodes CASSLGANEQYF.

The rearrangement joins TRBV6-5 to TRBJ2-1; 12 nucleotides match TRBD2. The CDR3 contains 16 residues. Losses at the gene ends were 3 bases for V and 10 bases for J; bases not matched to a gene: 10. CDR1 is MNHEY, CDR2 SVGAGI, per germline. This chain's CDR3 is CASSYLTSGRPLEQFF. In nucleotides, the CDR3 is TGTGCCAGCAGTTATCTCACTAGCGGGAGGCCCCTGGAGCAGTTCTTC.

This clone is a singleton in its sample. This chain joins TRBV5-1 and TRBJ2-7; 7 nucleotides line up with TRBD1. The V gene end was trimmed by 0 bases and the J gene end by 7 bases; junction bases not matched to a gene: 13. Germline V CDR1 and CDR2: SGHRS, YFSETQ. The CDR3 runs to 16 residues. This CDR3 reads CASSLDGVTGTGEQYF. CDR3 DNA: TGCGCCAGCAGCTTGGATGGTGTGACAGGGACGGGAGAGCAGTACTTC.

This chain links TRBV19 with TRBJ1-4; D remains ambiguous. The germline V gene encodes CDR1 LNHDA and CDR2 SQIVND (reference sequence). CDR3 length: 15 amino acids. V lost 3 bases to trimming and J lost 8 bases, with 16 bases between them. CDR3 DNA: TGTGCCAGTAGTATGGGTTTTCTAGGTGGAGAAAAACTGTTTTTT. It translates to CASSMGFLGGEKLFF.

Written as DNA, the CDR3 is TGCAGCGTTGATGGGGGAGCCGGGGAGCTGTTTTTT. Translated, it gives CSVDGGAGELFF. This rearrangement joins TRBV29-1 to TRBJ2-2; the D gene could be TRBD1 or TRBD2 (5 bases each). Per the germline V gene, CDR1 is SQVTM and CDR2 is ANQGSEA. CDR3 size: 12 residues. Trimming left V 3 bases short and J 6 bases short, with 8 bases between.

A single count supports this clone. V and J are TRBV15 and TRBJ2-6, with D hard to call. Germline V gene sequence: CDR1 LNHNV, CDR2 YYDKDF (reference sequence). The V end lost 3 bases, the J end lost 0 bases, and 9 bases lay between the germline ends. The CDR3 runs to 16 residues. In DNA, the CDR3 is TGTGCCACCAGCAGCGGTCCGGGCTCTGGGGCCAACGTCCTGACTTTC. Protein sequence: CATSSGPGSGANVLTF.

The CDR3 DNA sequence: TGTGCCAGCAGCCCGAGGCGGGGGGTTGGGGCCAACGTCCTGACTTTC. Translating gives CASSPRRGVGANVLTF. This rearrangement joins TRBV6-6 to TRBJ2-6; TRBD2 aligns across 8 bases. The CDR3 runs to 16 residues. The V segment lost 6 bases and the J segment 3 bases; nucleotides outside the gene matches: 7. CDR1 is MNHNY and CDR2 is SVGAGI in the germline V gene (reference sequence).

This chain uses TRBV18 with TRBJ1-1, with 7 bases identical to TRBD1. The V and J ends lost 8 bases and 2 bases, in that order; junction bases with no gene match: 8. The CDR3 consists of 14 residues. Germline CDR1 KGHSH, CDR2 LQKENI. CDR3 coding DNA: TGTGCCAGCGGACGACAGGGCCAAAACACTGAAGCTTTCTTT. Protein product: CASGRQGQNTEAFF.

This chain connects TRBV29-1 to TRBJ2-3; D possibly corresponds to TRBD2 (6 bases). V was clipped by 8 bases and J by 2 bases, with 20 bases between them. The germline V gene has CDR1 SQVTM and CDR2 ANQGSEA. The CDR3 spans 15 residues. The CDR3 is CSPRVRGRTTDTQYF. CDR3 bases: TGCAGCCCCCGGGTAAGAGGGAGGACCACAGATACGCAGTATTTT.

The chain carries TRBV4-1 and TRBJ2-2, with D tentatively TRBD2 (5 bases). The CDR3 loop spans 18 amino acids. V lost 3 bases, J lost 2 bases, and 19 bases lay in between. Germline V gene sequence: CDR1 MGHRA, CDR2 YSYEKL. CDR3 sequence reads: CASSQGLGERSNTGELFF. The CDR3 DNA follows: TGCGCCAGCAGCCAGGGCCTAGGTGAGCGGTCTAACACCGGGGAGCTGTTTTTT.

The chain links TRBV5-1 to TRBJ1-2, with 8 bases fitting TRBD1. Germline V CDR1 and CDR2: SGHRS, YFSETQ. The CDR3 spans 17 residues. V was pared by 0 bases and J by 7 bases, with 14 bases of the junction left unmatched. CDR3 sequence reads: CASSLATLQGGYGGYTF. In nucleotides, the CDR3 is TGCGCCAGCAGCTTGGCCACCTTACAGGGGGGTTACGGTGGCTACACCTTC.

The chain links TRBV6-5 to TRBJ1-2; D is undetermined. The CDR3 runs to 13 residues. In germline, CDR1 is MNHEY, CDR2 SVGAGI. Trimming took off 0 bases at V and 4 bases at J, with 6 bases between the two ends. CDR3 bases: TGTGCCAGCAGTTACTCTCGGTTCTATGGCTACACCTTC. This translates into CASSYSRFYGYTF.

The V gene is TRBV7-9, the J gene TRBJ2-7; 10 nucleotides match TRBD1. The CDR3 contains 14 residues. Looked up from germline, CDR1 is SEHNR and CDR2 is FQNEAQ (reference sequence). The V and J ends lost 5 bases and 3 bases, in that order; junction bases with no gene match: 4. The DNA of the CDR3 is TGTGCCAGCAGCGGCCGGGACAGGGGCTACGAGCAGTACTTC. Translating gives CASSGRDRGYEQYF.

The chain uses TRBV21-1 and TRBJ2-5; TRBD1 reflects the table's D call only, with no check against the DNA. TRBV21-1 is marked as a pseudogene. The CDR3 runs 19 residues. The CDR3 DNA sequence: TGTGCCAGCAGCAAAACCTTATGGGACAGCACCGGCTGGAGGGAGACCCAGTACTTC. Protein: CASSKTLWDSTGWRETQYF.

This sequence joins TRBV5-1 and TRBJ1-2, with 10 bases identical to TRBD1. The germline V gene has CDR1 SGHRS and CDR2 YFSETQ. The length of the CDR3 is 18 residues. Trimming removed 2 bases from V and 6 bases from J; junction bases left unmatched: 16. The CDR3 here is CASSFSRGKGQGDNGYTF. The CDR3 DNA reads TGCGCCAGCAGCTTTTCGAGAGGAAAAGGACAGGGGGATAATGGCTACACCTTC. The complete variable domain, with remaining parts taken from reference TRBV5-1 and TRBJ1-2, reads KAGVTQTPRYLIKTRGQQVTLSCSPISGHRSVSWYQQTPGQGLQFLFEYFSETQRNKGNFPGRFSGRQFSNSRSEMNVSTLELGDSALYLCASSFSRGKGQGDNGYTFGSGTRLTVV.

The rearrangement uses TRBV19 and TRBJ2-2; the D gene is possibly TRBD1 (7 bases). This CDR3 has 15 residues. The V end lost 1 base, the J end lost 5 bases, and 11 bases lay between the germline ends. Germline CDR1 is LNHDA and CDR2 is SQIVND (reference sequence). The CDR3 DNA reads as TGTGCCAGTAGTATAGCACCAGGGGGGACCGGGGAGCTGTTTTTT. Protein sequence: CASSIAPGGTGELFF. Full variable domain (rest looked up from reference TRBV19 and TRBJ2-2): DGGITQSPKYLFRKEGQNVTLSCEQNLNHDAMYWYRQDPGQGLRLIYYSQIVNDFQKGDIAEGYSVSREKKESFPLTVTSAQKNPTAFYLCASSIAPGGTGELFFGEGSRLTVL.

The chain uses TRBV28 and TRBJ2-4; D might be TRBD2 (7 bases). The CDR3 loop spans 13 amino acids. CDR1 and CDR2 from the germline V gene are MDHEN and SYDVKM. With 8 bases removed from V and 8 bases from J, the gap between germline ends came to 16 bases. For the CDR3, the DNA is TGTGCCAGCCGAGGGGGGGGCCGTGACATTCAGTACTTC. This translates into CASRGGGRDIQYF.

This clone has a single count. The chain links TRBV6-6 to TRBJ2-5, with D perhaps matching TRBD1 (5 bases). V was shortened by 5 bases and J by 5 bases, with 18 bases between the two germline ends. Germline V gene lookup returns CDR1 MNHNY and CDR2 SVGAGI (reference sequence). This CDR3 spans 15 amino acids. This CDR3 reads CASSRTGASTETQYF. As DNA, the CDR3 is TGTGCCAGCAGTAGAACAGGCGCCTCCACGGAGACCCAGTACTTC.

This clone came up a few times. The chain recombines TRBV7-2 with TRBJ1-5, with D possibly matching TRBD1 (5 bases). This CDR3 has 15 amino acids. Trimming cost V 2 bases and J 1 base, with 9 bases left between them. Per the germline V gene, CDR1 is SGHTA and CDR2 is FQGNSA. The CDR3 region has the DNA TGTGCCAGCAGCTTACAGGGCCTGAGCAATCAGCCCCAGCATTTT. This sequence encodes CASSLQGLSNQPQHF.

The chain is built from TRBV19 and TRBJ2-2; D ambiguous. This CDR3 comprises 15 residues. CDR1 and CDR2 (germline): LNHDA, SQIVND (reference sequence). V was cut by 5 bases and J by 6 bases, with 16 bases left in between. The CDR3 DNA is TGTGCCAGTAGTTCCATATTCCCCGCGGCCGGGGAGCTGTTTTTT. This encodes CASSSIFPAAGELFF.

This clone occurred a few times. J is TRBJ1-5 and V is TRBV4-1; no clear D gene. Germline lookup yields CDR1 MGHRA and CDR2 YSYEKL. V dropped 2 bases and J dropped 0 bases, with 8 bases sitting between them. The CDR3 runs to 15 residues. CDR3 sequence: CASSQYVNSNQPQHF. As DNA, the CDR3 is TGCGCCAGCAGCCAATATGTGAATAGCAATCAGCCCCAGCATTTT.

The chain has TRBV27 and TRBJ1-5; 7 bases line up with TRBD1. The germline gives CDR1 MNHEY, CDR2 SMNVEV (reference sequence). The CDR3 consists of 15 residues. Trimming cost V 6 bases and J 4 bases; bases outside gene matches: 9. CDR3 residues: CASSPQGFSNQPQHF. CDR3 nucleotides: TGTGCCAGCAGCCCACAGGGGTTCTCTAATCAGCCCCAGCATTTT.